These 2 T cell receptor beta chains were sequenced from one sample in a study of T cell responses to AZD1222 COVID-19 vaccine. Using immunoSEQ multiplex PCR, the repertoire was profiled, and TCRdb retains in-frame clones only, with some absent. Of some 130,000 clones listed, around 85% are singletons. The sequencing here drew on peripheral blood, taken on day 0 of AZD1222 vaccination. The receptor set was obtained from an adult in good health.

V is TRBV11-2 and J is TRBJ2-1, with 12 bases identical to TRBD2. This CDR3 comprises 16 residues. CDR1 SGHAT and CDR2 FQNNGV come from the germline V gene. Losses at the gene ends were 6 bases for V and 3 bases for J; bases not matched to a gene: 6. The chain's CDR3 is CASSLAGGTGYNEQFF. The CDR3 nucleotides are TGTGCCAGCAGTCTAGCGGGAGGGACGGGCTACAATGAGCAGTTCTTC.

The rearrangement links TRBV9 to TRBJ1-5; 10 bases match TRBD1. The length of the CDR3 is 14 residues. CDR1 and CDR2 (germline): SGDLS, YYNGEE. Losses at the gene ends were 3 bases for V and 7 bases for J; bases not matched to a gene: 4. The CDR3 sequence is CASSGQGARQPQHF. The CDR3 bases are TGTGCCAGCAGCGGACAGGGGGCGCGGCAGCCCCAGCATTTT.